This T cell receptor (beta chain) was observed in a study of blood T cell repertoires in COVID-19. About the research overall: Acute and convalescent COVID-19 samples came from the United States, Italy and Spain.

The germline V gene encodes CDR1 MNHEY and CDR2 SMNVEV (reference sequence). V was cut by 2 bases and J by 5 bases, with 9 bases left in between. There are 13 residues in the CDR3. Only in-frame clones appear in the TCRdb table, and some are missing; sequencing was by immunoSEQ multiplex PCR. The data show 400,000 or so clones, approximately 89% seen once. The sequencing input was peripheral blood. The TCR originated in a woman in her forties with COVID-19, enrolled during active disease. V is TRBV27 and J is TRBJ1-1; weak D call: TRBD1 (5 bases). This chain's CDR3 is CASSLGTGTEAFF. DNA for the CDR3: TGTGCCAGCAGTTTAGGCACAGGAACTGAAGCTTTCTTT.